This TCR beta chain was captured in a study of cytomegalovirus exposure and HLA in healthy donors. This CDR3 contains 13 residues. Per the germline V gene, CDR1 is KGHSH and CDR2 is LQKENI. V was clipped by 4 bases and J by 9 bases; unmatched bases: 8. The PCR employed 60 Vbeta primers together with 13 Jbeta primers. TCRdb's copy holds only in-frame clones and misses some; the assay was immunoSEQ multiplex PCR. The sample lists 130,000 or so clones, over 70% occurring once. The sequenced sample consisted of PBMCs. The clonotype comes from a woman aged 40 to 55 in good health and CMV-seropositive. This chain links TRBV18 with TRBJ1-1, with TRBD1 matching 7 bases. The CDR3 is CASSQPPDRKAFF. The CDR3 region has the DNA TGTGCCAGCTCACAACCTCCGGACAGGAAAGCTTTCTTT.